The 9 T cell receptor beta chains below all came from one sample that was sequenced in a study of neurological immune-mediated disorders. TCRdb used MiXCR to reprocess the 5' RACE reads, holding one entry per CDR3 protein. The sample has tens of thousands of distinct CDR3 sequences; about 7% are singletons. Sequencing was carried out using PBMCs. The source of these receptors is a woman aged 40 to 50 in good health.

This clonotype has a count of ten or more. This chain connects TRBV3-1 to TRBJ1-1; 12 bases agree with TRBD1. The germline CDR1 and CDR2 sequences are LGHDT and YNNKEL (reference sequence). CDR3 length equals 17 residues. V shed 4 bases and J 5 bases; nucleotides not matched to a gene: 11. This CDR3 is CASSRQRPGQGATEAFF. The CDR3 DNA is TGTGCCAGCAGCCGACAAAGACCGGGACAGGGGGCGACTGAAGCTTTCTTT.

The chain combines TRBV18 with TRBJ2-7; a possible D gene is TRBD1 (5 bases). V lost 4 bases and J lost 5, with 18 bases in between. This CDR3 is 15 amino acids long. Per germline, CDR1 KGHSH and CDR2 LQKENI. In DNA, the CDR3 is TGTGCCAGCTCACAACTCCAGGGTGTTCTCAACGAGCAGTACGTC. Amino acid sequence: CASSQLQGVLNEQYV.

The table lists this clonotype with many counts. The J gene is TRBJ1-5, the V gene TRBV20-1; D ambiguous. This CDR3 comprises 15 residues. The V gene's germline CDR1 is DFQATT and CDR2 SNEGSKA (reference sequence). The V end was cut by 0 bases, the J end by 1 base, with 10 bases between. For the CDR3, the DNA is TGCAGTGCTAGAGATTCTGAAGCGAGCAATCAGCCCCAGCATTTT. Translating gives CSARDSEASNQPQHF.

This clonotype was seen many times. The CDR3 DNA reads TGTGCCAGCAGCCAACTCCGGGACAGGGAATCGTACCAAGAGACCCAGTACTTC. It codes for CASSQLRDRESYQETQYF. J is TRBJ2-5 and V is TRBV3-1; 9 bases align to TRBD1. The CDR3 sequence is 18 residues long. V trimming: 2 bases; J trimming: 0 bases; junction bases outside the gene matches: 10. Germline CDR1 reads LGHDT; CDR2 reads YNNKEL (reference sequence).

This clonotype was observed at least ten times. The J gene is TRBJ2-7, the V gene TRBV7-8; D not resolved. Germline lookup yields CDR1 SGHVS and CDR2 FQNEAQ. The CDR3 has 15 residues. V was shortened by 2 bases and J by 0 bases, with 11 bases between the two germline ends. The CDR3 DNA is TGTGCCAGCAGCTTATCTCACCTACTCTCCTACGAGCAGTACTTC. This translates into CASSLSHLLSYEQYF.

This clonotype appeared many times. For the CDR3, the DNA is TGCGCCAGCAGCGAGATGACTAGCGGAGCGAATGAGCAGTTCTTC. Protein: CASSEMTSGANEQFF. The genes are TRBV5-1 and TRBJ2-1; 9 positions agree with TRBD2. Per the germline V gene, CDR1 is SGHRS and CDR2 is YFSETQ. The CDR3 runs to 15 residues. Trimming removed 4 bases from V and 7 bases from J; junction bases left unmatched: 9.

This clonotype was seen at least ten times. The chain combines TRBV7-9 with TRBJ2-1, with D perhaps given as TRBD1 or TRBD2 (5 bases each). Trimming removed 4 bases at V and 3 bases at J, with 25 bases between. CDR3 length equals 19 residues. Per germline, CDR1 SEHNR and CDR2 FQNEAQ (reference sequence). CDR3 sequence (DNA): TGTGCCAGCAGCTGCCCGATGGGACGCCCCTTTGTCGGCTACAATGAGCAGTTCTTC. Its protein is CASSCPMGRPFVGYNEQFF.

This clonotype was seen repeatedly, ten times or more. In nucleotides, the CDR3 is TGCAGTGCTAGGATAGCGGGGAGGGTCTCAGATACGCAGTATTTT. Its translation: CSARIAGRVSDTQYF. J is TRBJ2-3 and V is TRBV20-1; 8 positions agree with TRBD2. Per the germline V gene, CDR1 is DFQATT and CDR2 is SNEGSKA (reference sequence). V was pared by 3 bases and J by 4 bases, with 9 bases of the junction left unmatched. CDR3 length: 15 residues.

This clonotype was recorded many times. The genes are TRBV15 and TRBJ2-1, with no clear D. This CDR3 contains 15 residues. Trimming left V 0 bases short and J 3 bases short, with 9 bases between. Germline CDR1 reads LNHNV; CDR2 reads YYDKDF (reference sequence). As DNA, the CDR3 is TGTGCCACCAGCAGAGACCCGGGCGTCTACAATGAGCAGTTCTTC. Translated: CATSRDPGVYNEQFF.